The next 25 T cell receptor beta chains were all read from a single sample in a study of blood T cell repertoires in COVID-19. TCRdb keeps only in-frame clones here, not all; method: immunoSEQ multiplex PCR. This table has 290,000 or so clones, roughly 80% appearing once. Source material: PBMCs or T cells enriched from blood (not recorded which). The receptor source for this set is a man aged 35-49 years who had been exposed to COVID-19.

This clone appeared a few times. This chain joins TRBV4-2 and TRBJ1-2, with TRBD1 matching 12 bases. From germline, CDR1 is LGHNA and CDR2 YNFKEQ. The V gene end was trimmed by 1 base and the J gene end by 6 bases; junction bases not matched to a gene: 9. This CDR3 is 17 amino acids long. CDR3 sequence reads: CASSQVAWGQGADGYTF. For the CDR3, the DNA is TGTGCCAGCAGCCAAGTTGCATGGGGACAGGGGGCGGATGGCTACACCTTC.

J is TRBJ2-1 and V is TRBV5-1; the D is unclear. V was shortened by 1 base and J by 9 bases, with 20 bases between the two germline ends. The CDR3 is 16 residues long. CDR1 is SGHRS, CDR2 YFSETQ, per germline. The CDR3 region is CASSLIHSSTGGEQFF. For the CDR3, the DNA is TGCGCCAGCAGCTTGATCCATAGTTCTACGGGTGGTGAGCAGTTCTTC.

This clone has only one observation. V gene TRBV2 combines with J gene TRBJ2-7, with 8 bases matching TRBD1. The CDR3 contains 15 residues. Germline-derived CDR1 and CDR2 are SNHLY and FYNNEI. V lost 1 base and J lost 2; bases outside the gene matches: 4. The CDR3 here is CASSEGTGKTYEQYF. CDR3 bases: TGTGCCAGCAGTGAAGGGACAGGGAAAACCTACGAGCAGTACTTC.

The V call is TRBV18, the J call TRBJ2-1; D perhaps matches TRBD2 (5 bases). The CDR3 covers 16 residues. Germline V gene sequence: CDR1 KGHSH, CDR2 LQKENI. V was clipped by 3 bases and J by 1 base, with 13 bases between them. CDR3 bases: TGTGCCAGCTCACCGGCGCGGGTTGTTTCCTACAATGAGCAGTTCTTC. This translates into CASSPARVVSYNEQFF.

The chain carries TRBV6-5 and TRBJ2-2; 8 positions match TRBD2. There are 14 residues in the CDR3. V shed 7 bases and J 7 bases; nucleotides not matched to a gene: 8. CDR1 MNHEY and CDR2 SVGAGI come from the germline V gene. The CDR3 region is CASKQMTSVGELFF. The DNA of the CDR3 is TGTGCCAGCAAGCAGATGACTAGCGTCGGGGAGCTGTTTTTT.

This sequence joins TRBV11-2 and TRBJ2-7, with 11 nucleotides matching TRBD2. CDR3 length equals 15 residues. Germline V CDR1 and CDR2: SGHAT, FQNNGV. Losses at the gene ends were 5 bases for V and 5 bases for J; bases not matched to a gene: 8. The DNA for the CDR3 is TGTGCCAGCAGCCCCTATAGCGGGAGGGCCCACGAGCAGTACTTC. This encodes CASSPYSGRAHEQYF.

J is TRBJ1-1 and V is TRBV5-4; TRBD1 is a possible D gene (6 bases). Germline V gene sequence: CDR1 SGHNT, CDR2 YYREEE (reference sequence). The V end lost 3 bases, the J end lost 7 bases, and 10 bases lay between the germline ends. The CDR3 covers 12 residues. The DNA for the CDR3 is TGTGCCAGCAGCTCAGGGGCCATTGAAGCTTTCTTT. It specifies CASSSGAIEAFF.

The chain's CDR3 is CASSPEAQGRGTEAFF. The CDR3 DNA reads as TGTGCCAGCTCACCCGAGGCTCAGGGTCGCGGCACTGAAGCTTTCTTT. This chain joins TRBV18 and TRBJ1-1; TRBD1 is a possible D gene (5 bases). The CDR3 runs 16 residues. V lost 3 bases, J lost 4 bases, and 18 bases lay in between. CDR1 is KGHSH, CDR2 LQKENI, per germline. The full variable domain, its missing parts supplied by reference TRBV18 and TRBJ1-1, is NAGVMQNPRHLVRRRGQEARLRCSPMKGHSHVYWYRQLPEEGLKFMVYLQKENIIDESGMPKERFSAEFPKEGPSILRIQQVVRGDSAAYFCASSPEAQGRGTEAFFGQGTRLTVV.

This clone was seen at least ten times. The chain carries TRBV6-5 and TRBJ1-1; D is undetermined. The CDR3 contains 14 residues. Germline assignment: CDR1 MNHEY and CDR2 SVGAGI. V was trimmed by 10 bases and J by 0 bases, leaving 15 bases between them. CDR3 DNA: TGTGCCACCTTTAGTGGAGGACTGAACACTGAAGCTTTCTTT. As protein: CATFSGGLNTEAFF.

The chain recombines TRBV19 with TRBJ1-3; the D is unclear. There are 10 residues in the CDR3. Germline loops: CDR1 LNHDA, CDR2 SQIVND (reference sequence). Trimming left V 8 bases short and J 6 bases short, with 5 bases between. Here the CDR3 reads CASGLNTIYF. CDR3 sequence (DNA): TGTGCCAGTGGCCTAAACACCATATATTTT.

The J gene is TRBJ2-2, the V gene TRBV7-8; 7 bases are a match to TRBD2. Germline-derived CDR1 and CDR2 are SGHVS and FQNEAQ. CDR3 length: 15 residues. V was pared by 2 bases and J by 1 base, with 1 base of the junction left unmatched. The CDR3 loop is CASSLRGGNTGELFF. CDR3 sequence (DNA): TGTGCCAGCAGCTTACGCGGGGGGAACACCGGGGAGCTGTTTTTT.

The chain has TRBV28 and TRBJ1-1; D may be TRBD1 (5 bases). The V and J ends lost 7 bases and 4 bases respectively, with 19 bases between them. CDR1 and CDR2 (germline): MDHEN, SYDVKM. The CDR3 spans 15 residues. The CDR3 here is CASISSSAGGTEAFF. The CDR3 DNA follows: TGTGCCAGCATCTCCTCCAGCGCGGGGGGCACTGAAGCTTTCTTT.

The chain uses TRBV12-3 or TRBV12-4 and TRBJ1-3; D may be TRBD1 (6 bases). V was shortened by 3 bases and J by 6 bases, with 9 bases between the two germline ends. This CDR3 has 13 amino acids. The CDR3 region has the DNA TGTGCCAGCAGTTTCGGGGGGCTAAACACCATATATTTT. Translation: CASSFGGLNTIYF.

The chain combines TRBV30 with TRBJ1-3; D is unresolved. The germline V gene has CDR1 GTSNPN and CDR2 SVGIG (reference sequence). CDR3 size: 13 residues. Trimming took off 4 bases at V and 4 bases at J, with 11 bases between the two ends. CDR3: CAWTPSLGNTIYF. The CDR3 DNA sequence: TGTGCCTGGACCCCCTCTTTGGGAAACACCATATATTTT. Filled out from reference TRBV30 and TRBJ1-3, the complete variable domain reads SQTIHQWPATLVQPVGSPLSLECTVEGTSNPNLYWYRQAAGRGLQLLFYSVGIGQISSEVPQNLSASRPQDRQFILSSKKLLLSDSGFYLCAWTPSLGNTIYFGEGSWLTVV.

The sample holds a few counts of this clone. The chain uses TRBV6-6 and TRBJ2-7, with TRBD2 identical over 11 bases. There are 20 residues in the CDR3. CDR1 is MNHNY and CDR2 is SVGAGI in the germline V gene (reference sequence). V lost 5 bases and J lost 5; bases outside the gene matches: 23. DNA for the CDR3: TGTGCCAGCAGTCTTACTGGTCCCGCGAAAATTAGCGGGAGGGTTAACGAGCAGTACTTC. Its translation: CASSLTGPAKISGRVNEQYF.

The chain links TRBV23-1 to TRBJ1-2, with 8 bases matching TRBD1. TRBV23-1 counts as an open reading frame of uncertain function. This CDR3 is 17 amino acids long. The V gene end was trimmed by 5 bases and the J gene end by 8 bases; junction bases not matched to a gene: 19. CDR3 bases: TGCGCCAGCAGTGCACTGGACAGGGCCGAACCTATCTGGGGCTACACCTTC. Translating it yields CASSALDRAEPIWGYTF.

The J gene is TRBJ1-4, the V gene TRBV7-6; possibly TRBD1 for D (6 bases). Trimming took 1 base from V and 10 from J, leaving 13 bases between them. The CDR3 consists of 14 residues. Germline V gene lookup returns CDR1 SGHVS and CDR2 FNYEAQ. CDR3 protein: CASSLEFRGGKLFF. CDR3 nucleotides: TGTGCCAGCAGCTTAGAGTTCAGGGGTGGAAAACTGTTTTTT.

The V gene is TRBV6-5, the J gene TRBJ2-7; D is perhaps TRBD1 (7 bases). The CDR3 consists of 15 residues. The V and J ends lost 4 bases and 4 bases respectively, with 17 bases between them. Germline assignment: CDR1 MNHEY and CDR2 SVGAGI. For the CDR3, the DNA is TGTGCCAGCAGTTGGGGACAGTCCGGGACTTACGAGCAGTACTTC. Translation: CASSWGQSGTYEQYF.

The rearrangement uses TRBV5-5 and TRBJ1-2, with 7 bases lining up with TRBD1. With 4 bases clipped from V and 4 bases from J, the junction kept 10 bases outside the gene matches. Per germline, CDR1 SGHKS and CDR2 YYEKEE (reference sequence). The CDR3 is 15 residues long. Written as DNA, the CDR3 is TGTGCCAGCAGCCCGATACCGACAGGGATCTATGGCTACACCTTC. Its protein product is CASSPIPTGIYGYTF.

V is TRBV7-6 and J is TRBJ2-5; TRBD1 aligns across 7 bases. The germline V gene encodes CDR1 SGHVS and CDR2 FNYEAQ. The CDR3 runs 17 residues. Unmatched junction bases numbered 14, after V lost 2 bases and J lost 5 bases. CDR3 in DNA: TGTGCCAGCAGCTTAAACCCCAAGACAGGGTCGGGGGAGACCCAGTACTTC. Translation gives CASSLNPKTGSGETQYF.

The rearrangement links TRBV6-5 to TRBJ1-1; possibly TRBD1 for D (5 bases). Deletions cut 7 bases from V and 1 base from J, with 13 bases between. The CDR3 runs 14 residues. Germline V CDR1 and CDR2: MNHEY, SVGAGI. The chain's CDR3 is CASTPGLTNTEAFF. CDR3 coding DNA: TGTGCCAGCACCCCGGGACTTACGAACACTGAAGCTTTCTTT.

The V and J genes are TRBV6-5 and TRBJ2-7, with TRBD1 identical over 10 bases. The V gene end was trimmed by 7 bases and the J gene end by 2 bases; junction bases not matched to a gene: 8. The CDR3 length is 15 residues. CDR1 and CDR2 (germline): MNHEY, SVGAGI. CDR3 loop: CASNTGTGVTYEQYF. The CDR3 DNA sequence: TGTGCCAGCAATACGGGGACAGGGGTAACCTACGAGCAGTACTTC.

The chain uses TRBV6-5 and TRBJ2-2; D remains ambiguous. CDR3 length: 14 amino acids. V lost 6 bases to trimming and J lost 0 bases, with 8 bases between them. From germline, CDR1 is MNHEY and CDR2 SVGAGI. The CDR3 DNA reads as TGTGCCAGCAGCCCCTATCCGAACACCGGGGAGCTGTTTTTT. It codes for CASSPYPNTGELFF.

The rearrangement uses TRBV10-2 and TRBJ2-1; 7 nucleotides agree with TRBD1. The CDR3 runs to 17 residues. V lost 2 bases, J lost 4 bases, and 11 bases stayed unmatched. The V gene's germline CDR1 is WSHSY and CDR2 SAAADI. In DNA, the CDR3 is TGCGCCAGCAGTGAGCCTACGACAGGGTTTTCGTACAATGAGCAGTTCTTC. It codes for CASSEPTTGFSYNEQFF.

The rearrangement uses TRBV15 and TRBJ2-7; 8 bases are shared with TRBD1. Germline loops: CDR1 LNHNV, CDR2 YYDKDF (reference sequence). There are 15 residues in the CDR3. Trimming cost V 6 bases and J 2 bases; bases outside gene matches: 9. The CDR3 loop reads CATRAGQGYTYEQYF. The CDR3, as DNA: TGTGCCACCAGGGCTGGACAGGGATATACCTACGAGCAGTACTTC.